In its sample, the clone carrying this TCR beta chain was seen a few times. Its antigen is unknown. These data come from a study of T-cell memory formation after mild COVID-19. Study-wide context: TCR clustering was largely donor specific. Points from the study as a whole: CD4+ clones that contracted lay mainly in CM and EM; CD8+ ones lay in EMRA.

The CDR3 runs to 17 residues. V was clipped by 2 bases and J by 1 base; unmatched bases: 7. Germline V gene data show CDR1 as SGHRS and CDR2 as YFSETQ. 5'RACE primed from the constant segment yielded TCR alpha and TCR beta cDNA libraries bearing sample barcodes and UMIs. TCRdb re-analysed the 5' RACE reads in MiXCR, keeping a single row per CDR3 protein. This sample has around 250,000 distinct CDR3 sequences, with 8% to 10% found just once. The receptor was isolated from a man younger than 35 who had mild COVID-19 (a few samples of this study predate the infection). Cell type and time point are not known. The sample consisted of PBMCs or a T cell subset sorted from them (not recorded which). The rearrangement links TRBV5-1 to TRBJ2-4, with 9 bases aligning to TRBD2. DNA for the CDR3: TGCGCCAGCAGCTTAAGCGGGGGGCCTTCGGCCAAAAACATTCAGTACTTC. The encoded protein is CASSLSGGPSAKNIQYF.